The clone carrying this T cell receptor (beta chain) has a handful of counts. This entry comes from a study of blood T cells in healthy people across ages. Each sample yielded at least 5.5 micrograms of PBMC total RNA. A sample-barcoded 5' primer and a J-beta primer mix were used in a second PCR of about 7 to 12 cycles. TCRdb reanalysed the 5' RACE reads using MiXCR and keeps one entry per CDR3 protein. The sample lists 650,000 to 1,000,000 distinct CDR3 sequences, under 40% occurring once. The sequence derives from a man between 18 and 35 years old in good health. The sample comprised blood.

The CDR3 DNA sequence: TGCAGCGTTAAACCCACCTGGACTCGGGGTGAAGCTTTCTTT. It is translated as CSVKPTWTRGEAFF. This chain connects TRBV29-1 to TRBJ1-1; the D is unclear. Germline V gives CDR1 SQVTM, CDR2 ANQGSEA. The CDR3 is 14 amino acids. Deletions cut 5 bases from V and 7 bases from J, with 20 bases between.